This TCR beta chain was recovered during a study of blood T cell repertoires in COVID-19. The wider study: There were acute and convalescent COVID-19 samples, and they came from the United States, Italy and Spain. T cells, B-cell-depleted T cells, or PBMCs provided the cDNA or gDNA that served as material.

Original data processing: By means of reference gene primer amplification, nucleated cell counts were estimated. Measured with immunoSEQ multiplex PCR; TCRdb has only the in-frame clones, and not every one. That table is the source of V, J and clone size, and D and trimming were worked out from the DNA. The sample has about 240,000 clones, 82% seen once; the top ten hold about 4.5%. The V gene lost 3 bases and the J gene lost 6 bases, with 10 bases spanning the gap. The CDR3 is 14 amino acids. The germline CDR1 and CDR2 sequences are SGDLS and YYNGEE. This sequence originates from an older woman with acute or convalescent COVID-19. Specimen: peripheral blood. This sequence joins TRBV9 and TRBJ1-6; perhaps TRBD1 as D (5 bases). The CDR3 spells CASSATGANSPLHF. The CDR3 bases are TGTGCCAGCAGCGCCACAGGTGCTAATTCACCCCTCCACTTT.